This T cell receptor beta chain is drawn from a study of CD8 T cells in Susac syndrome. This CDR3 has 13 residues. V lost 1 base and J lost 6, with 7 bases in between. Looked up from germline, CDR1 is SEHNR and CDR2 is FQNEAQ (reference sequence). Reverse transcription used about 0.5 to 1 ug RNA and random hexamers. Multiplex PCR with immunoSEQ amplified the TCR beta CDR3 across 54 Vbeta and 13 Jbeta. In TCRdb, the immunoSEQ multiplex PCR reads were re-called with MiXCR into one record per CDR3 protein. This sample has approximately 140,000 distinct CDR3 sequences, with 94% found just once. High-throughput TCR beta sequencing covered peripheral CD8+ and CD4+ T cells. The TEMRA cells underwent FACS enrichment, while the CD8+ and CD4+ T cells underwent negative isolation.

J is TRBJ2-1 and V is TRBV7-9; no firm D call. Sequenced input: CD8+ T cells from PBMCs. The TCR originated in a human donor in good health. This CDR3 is CASSLGVVNEQFF. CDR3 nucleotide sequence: TGTGCCAGCAGCTTAGGAGTTGTCAATGAGCAGTTCTTC.